These T cell receptor beta chains were read from a single sample in a study of cytomegalovirus exposure and HLA in healthy donors. Libraries were prepared by immunoSEQ multiplex PCR; TCRdb keeps only in-frame clonotypes and omits some of them. The sample has more than 75,000 clones, just under 90% seen once. The specimen sequenced was PBMCs. Receptors were obtained from a man aged 18-30 years in good health and CMV-seronegative. Each CDR3 is given with its conserved first and last residue. D genes are given only for firm matches. Where a row states a size, it is once, few, many or the class of an expanded clone; other rows omit it.

TRBV5-6	TRBJ2-3	TRBD1	NA	CASSPGQVSTDTQYF	TGTGCCAGCAGCCCGGGACAGGTTAGCACAGATACGCAGTATTTT
TRBV11-2	TRBJ1-1	NA	NA	CASSLGSGGAFF	TGTGCCAGCAGCTTAGGGTCAGGAGGAGCTTTCTTT
TRBV5-1	TRBJ2-7	TRBD1	NA	CASSSFSGQGTYEQYF	TGCGCCAGCAGCAGCTTTTCAGGACAGGGAACCTACGAGCAGTACTTC
TRBV7-9	TRBJ1-1	NA	NA	CASRPKRGRGNTEAFF	TGTGCCAGCAGGCCAAAGCGGGGCAGGGGGAACACTGAAGCTTTCTTT
TRBV11-2	TRBJ2-2	TRBD1	NA	CASSNRGETTGELFF	TGTGCCAGCAGTAACAGGGGGGAGACCACCGGGGAGCTGTTTTTT
TRBV5-1	TRBJ2-5	NA	once	CASSLFRGTQETQYF	TGCGCCAGCAGCTTGTTCCGGGGGACCCAAGAGACCCAGTACTTC
TRBV2	TRBJ2-2	NA	NA	CASSESVGSNTGELFF	TGTGCCAGCAGTGAAAGCGTAGGATCGAACACCGGGGAGCTGTTTTTT
TRBV6-1	TRBJ1-5	NA	NA	CASSEDLGNRVMSNQPQHF	TGTGCCAGCAGTGAAGACCTCGGTAACAGGGTGATGAGCAATCAGCCCCAGCATTTT
TRBV7-6	TRBJ2-1	TRBD2	NA	CATSRGGYNEQFF	TGTGCCACCTCGCGGGGGGGCTACAATGAGCAGTTCTTC
TRBV7-2	TRBJ2-7	NA	NA	CASSLTLASSSYEQYF	TGTGCCAGCAGCTTAACCCTAGCGTCGAGCTCCTACGAGCAGTACTTC
TRBV5-1	TRBJ2-4	NA	NA	CASSLGGEAKNIQYF	TGCGCCAGCAGCTTGGGGGGAGAAGCCAAAAACATTCAGTACTTC
TRBV15	TRBJ2-1	TRBD1	NA	CATSTGGLGNEQFF	TGTGCCACCAGCACAGGGGGCTTAGGAAATGAGCAGTTCTTC
TRBV14	TRBJ2-5	NA	NA	CASSLRKETQYF	TGTGCCAGCAGCTTGAGAAAAGAGACCCAGTACTTC
TRBV7-2	TRBJ2-3	TRBD1	NA	CASSAAGQGSTDTQYF	TGTGCCAGCAGCGCAGCGGGACAGGGGTCCACAGATACGCAGTATTTT
TRBV5-4	TRBJ2-2	NA	few	CASSSGLGQDGELFF	TGTGCCAGCAGCTCCGGACTGGGCCAGGACGGGGAGCTGTTTTTT
TRBV27	TRBJ1-3	NA	NA	CASRPTGSGNTIYF	TGTGCCAGCAGGCCGACAGGCTCTGGAAACACCATATATTTT
TRBV27	TRBJ1-1	TRBD1	NA	CASSRIGRGQGGPRRNTEAFF	TGTGCCAGCAGCCGAATCGGACGAGGACAGGGAGGTCCCAGGAGGAACACTGAAGCTTTCTTT
TRBV6-5	TRBJ2-5	TRBD2	once	CASTRRGAGGTQYF	TGTGCCAGCACTCGGCGGGGGGCGGGGGGGACCCAGTACTTC
TRBV27	TRBJ2-5	NA	NA	CASSLSARGETQYF	TGTGCCAGCAGTTTATCGGCTAGAGGAGAGACCCAGTACTTC